Listed here is a single T cell receptor beta chain. Germline V CDR1 and CDR2: SEHNR, FQNEAQ (reference sequence). V was pared by 5 bases and J by 7 bases, with 6 bases between. The CDR3 runs 12 residues. Original analysis: Cell counts per sample came from amplifying reference gene primers. Clones were sequenced by immunoSEQ multiplex PCR, and TCRdb holds only the in-frame ones, with some missing. That table is the source of V, J and clone size, and D and trimming were worked out from the DNA. The profile shows about 30,000 clones, under 95% of them singletons. These data originate in a study of blood T cell repertoires in COVID-19. At the level of the study: The study drew acute and convalescent COVID-19 samples from the United States, Italy and Spain. Sample material is recorded as cDNA or gDNA derived from T cells, B-cell-depleted T cells, or PBMCs.

This TCR came from a man between 65 and 85 years old with active or convalescent COVID-19. The chain links TRBV7-9 to TRBJ1-6; D ambiguous. The sequencing sample was made of peripheral blood. Written as DNA, the CDR3 is TGTGCCAGCAGCCCCACAAATTCACCCCTCCACTTT. It specifies CASSPTNSPLHF.